This record looks at one T cell receptor beta chain sequence and its context. No antigen is known for it. The data belong to a study of STAT5B mutations in CD4+ large granular lymphocyte leukemia. Control samples were healthy donors' buffy coats. The assay was run at survey level. TCRdb's copy holds only in-frame clones and misses some; the assay was immunoSEQ multiplex PCR. The table lists about 38,000 clones, about 80% of them singletons, with around 0.57% in the top ten. Whole-study findings and limits: Patient CD4-sorted repertoires stayed more clonal than healthy ones after leukemic-clone removal.

There are 14 residues in the CDR3. Deletions cut 0 bases from V and 4 bases from J, with 10 bases between. Germline assignment: CDR1 LNHDA and CDR2 SQIVND (reference sequence). The TCR sequence derives from a human donor in good health. The J gene is TRBJ2-7, the V gene TRBV19; D not certain. Material for sequencing was CD4+ T cells from blood buffy coats. CDR3 sequence: CASSIDLAGYEQYF. CDR3 nucleotide sequence: TGTGCCAGTAGTATAGATCTCGCAGGATACGAGCAGTACTTC.